This T cell receptor beta chain was found in a study of blood T cell repertoires in COVID-19. Study-level information: Acute and convalescent COVID-19 samples came from the United States, Italy and Spain. Sources were T cells, B-cell-depleted T cells, or PBMCs; the material itself was cDNA or gDNA.

Per the original data handling: How many nucleated cells were present was estimated from reference gene primer amplification. Clones were sequenced by immunoSEQ multiplex PCR, and TCRdb holds only the in-frame ones, with some missing. V and J calls and clone size are given by that table; D and trimming were obtained from the DNA. The sample comprises under 110,000 clones, over 70% of which are singletons, and approximately 0.88% rests with the top ten. Trimming stripped 2 bases from V and 3 bases from J, with 13 bases between. This CDR3 region has 15 residues. The germline gives CDR1 MDHEN, CDR2 SYDVKM. This clone turned up a few times.

This chain joins TRBV28 and TRBJ1-2; D gene unclear. This TCR derives from a human donor with acute or convalescent COVID-19. The donor label of this sample is uncertain. Sample: peripheral blood. CDR3 amino acids: CASSLDMGSYYGYTF. The CDR3 DNA is TGTGCCAGCAGTTTAGACATGGGCTCCTACTATGGCTACACCTTC.